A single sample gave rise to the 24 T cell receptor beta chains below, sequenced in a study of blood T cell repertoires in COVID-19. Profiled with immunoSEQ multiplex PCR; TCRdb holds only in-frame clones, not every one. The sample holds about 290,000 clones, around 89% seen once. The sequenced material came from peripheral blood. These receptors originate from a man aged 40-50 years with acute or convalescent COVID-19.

This CDR3 is CAWRDKDSYEQYF. The CDR3 DNA reads TGTGCCTGGAGGGACAAGGACAGCTACGAGCAGTACTTC. The chain is built from TRBV30 and TRBJ2-7; D is possibly TRBD1 (6 bases). CDR3 length: 13 residues. Trimming removed 3 bases at V and 3 bases at J, with 12 bases between. Germline V CDR1 and CDR2: GTSNPN, SVGIG (reference sequence).

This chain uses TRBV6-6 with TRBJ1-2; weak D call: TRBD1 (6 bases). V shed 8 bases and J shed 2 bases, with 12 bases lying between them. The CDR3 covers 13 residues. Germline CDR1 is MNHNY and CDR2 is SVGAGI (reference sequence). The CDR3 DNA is TGTGCCAGCGCTTCCGGACAGAACTATGGCTACACCTTC. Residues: CASASGQNYGYTF.

The CDR3, as DNA: TGCGCCAGCAGCTCCGGGACAGGGGCCCTGGGAGAAAAACTGTTTTTT. Translated: CASSSGTGALGEKLFF. The V and J genes are TRBV5-1 and TRBJ1-4; TRBD1 matches at 10 bases. Unmatched junction bases numbered 10, after V lost 3 bases and J lost 8 bases. Per germline, CDR1 SGHRS and CDR2 YFSETQ. The length of the CDR3 is 16 residues.

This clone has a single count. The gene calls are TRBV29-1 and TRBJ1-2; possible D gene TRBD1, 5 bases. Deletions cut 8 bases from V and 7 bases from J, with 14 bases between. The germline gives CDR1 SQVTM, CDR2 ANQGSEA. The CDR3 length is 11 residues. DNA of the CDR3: TGCAGCACCGAACAGGCAAGTGGCTACACCTTC. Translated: CSTEQASGYTF.

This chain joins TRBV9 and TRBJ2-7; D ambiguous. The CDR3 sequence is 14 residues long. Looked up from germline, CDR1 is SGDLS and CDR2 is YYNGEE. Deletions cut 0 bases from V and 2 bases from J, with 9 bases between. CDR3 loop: CASSVGSTTYEQYF. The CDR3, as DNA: TGTGCCAGCAGCGTAGGGTCCACTACCTACGAGCAGTACTTC.

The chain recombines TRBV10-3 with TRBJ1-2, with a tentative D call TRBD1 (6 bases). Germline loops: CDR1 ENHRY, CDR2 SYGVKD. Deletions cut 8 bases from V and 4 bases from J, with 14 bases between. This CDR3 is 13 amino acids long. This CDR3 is CAIFNGRGYGYTF. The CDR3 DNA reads TGTGCCATCTTTAACGGCAGGGGCTATGGCTACACCTTC.

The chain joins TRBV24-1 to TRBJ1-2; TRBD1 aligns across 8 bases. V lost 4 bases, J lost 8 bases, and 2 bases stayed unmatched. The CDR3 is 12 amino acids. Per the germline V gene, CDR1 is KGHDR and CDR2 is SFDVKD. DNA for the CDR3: TGTGCCACCAGTGACTCAGGGGGCGGCTACACCTTC. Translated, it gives CATSDSGGGYTF.

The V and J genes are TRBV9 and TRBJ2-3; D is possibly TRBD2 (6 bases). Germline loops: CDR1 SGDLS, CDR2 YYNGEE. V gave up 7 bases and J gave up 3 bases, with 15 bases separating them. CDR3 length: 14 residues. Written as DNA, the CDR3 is TGTGCCAGCGTTCGGGGGTTGGATACAGATACGCAGTATTTT. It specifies CASVRGLDTDTQYF.

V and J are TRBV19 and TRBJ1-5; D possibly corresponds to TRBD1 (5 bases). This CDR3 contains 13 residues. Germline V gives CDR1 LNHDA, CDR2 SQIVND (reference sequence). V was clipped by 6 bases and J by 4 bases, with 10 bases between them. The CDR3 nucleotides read TGTGCCAGTAGCAAATGGACAAATCAGCCCCAGCATTTT. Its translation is CASSKWTNQPQHF. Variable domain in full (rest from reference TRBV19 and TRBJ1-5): DGGITQSPKYLFRKEGQNVTLSCEQNLNHDAMYWYRQDPGQGLRLIYYSQIVNDFQKGDIAEGYSVSREKKESFPLTVTSAQKNPTAFYLCASSKWTNQPQHFGDGTRLSIL.

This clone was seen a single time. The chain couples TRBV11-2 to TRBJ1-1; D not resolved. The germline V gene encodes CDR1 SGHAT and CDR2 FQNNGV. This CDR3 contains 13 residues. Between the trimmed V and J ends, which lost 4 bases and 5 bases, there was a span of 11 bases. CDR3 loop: CASSSPFGTEAFF. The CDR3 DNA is TGTGCCAGCAGCTCGCCGTTCGGGACTGAAGCTTTCTTT.

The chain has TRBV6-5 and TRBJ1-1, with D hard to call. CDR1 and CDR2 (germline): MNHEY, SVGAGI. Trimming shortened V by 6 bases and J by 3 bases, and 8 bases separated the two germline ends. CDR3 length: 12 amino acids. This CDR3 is CASRGSYTEAFF. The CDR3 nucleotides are TGTGCCAGCAGGGGCTCTTACACTGAAGCTTTCTTT.

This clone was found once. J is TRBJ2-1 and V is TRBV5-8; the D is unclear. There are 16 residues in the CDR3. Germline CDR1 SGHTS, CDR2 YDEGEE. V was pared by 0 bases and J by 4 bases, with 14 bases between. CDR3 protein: CASSLGPGASYNEQFF. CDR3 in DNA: TGTGCCAGCAGCTTGGGGCCCGGAGCTTCGTACAATGAGCAGTTCTTC.

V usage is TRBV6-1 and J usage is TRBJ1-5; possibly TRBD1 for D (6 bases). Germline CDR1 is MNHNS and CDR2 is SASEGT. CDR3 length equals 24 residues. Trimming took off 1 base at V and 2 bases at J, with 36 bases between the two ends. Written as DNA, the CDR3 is TGTGCCAGCAGTGAAGACCAAGGTAGGCATGATGGGGACACGGGTGCCAAAGGCAATCAGCCCCAGCATTTT. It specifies CASSEDQGRHDGDTGAKGNQPQHF.

The CDR3 sequence: CASTYNPGARKEKLFF. DNA for the CDR3: TGTGCCAGCACCTACAACCCAGGGGCAAGAAAAGAAAAACTGTTTTTT. V gene TRBV2 combines with J gene TRBJ1-4, with D maybe TRBD1 (6 bases). V lost 7 bases to trimming and J lost 8 bases, with 23 bases between them. Germline V gene lookup returns CDR1 SNHLY and CDR2 FYNNEI. The CDR3 spans 16 residues. Complete variable domain (other parts from reference TRBV2 and TRBJ1-4): EPEVTQTPSHQVTQMGQEVILRCVPISNHLYFYWYRQILGQKVEFLVSFYNNEISEKSEIFDDQFSVERPDGSNFTLKIRSTKLEDSAMYFCASTYNPGARKEKLFFGSGTQLSVL.

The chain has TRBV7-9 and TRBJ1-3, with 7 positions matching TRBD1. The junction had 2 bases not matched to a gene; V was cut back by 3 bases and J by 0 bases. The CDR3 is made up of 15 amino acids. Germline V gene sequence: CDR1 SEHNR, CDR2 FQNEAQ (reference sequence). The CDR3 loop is CASSFRTGSGNTIYF. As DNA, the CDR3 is TGTGCCAGCAGCTTTCGGACAGGCTCTGGAAACACCATATATTTT.

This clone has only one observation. The CDR3 sequence: CASSSTGVRTEAFF. For the CDR3, the DNA is TGTGCCAGCAGTTCTACAGGGGTTCGGACTGAAGCTTTCTTT. The genes are TRBV27 and TRBJ1-1, with 7 bases fitting TRBD1. Looked up from germline, CDR1 is MNHEY and CDR2 is SMNVEV (reference sequence). This CDR3 has 14 amino acids. Unmatched junction bases numbered 7, after V lost 4 bases and J lost 5 bases.

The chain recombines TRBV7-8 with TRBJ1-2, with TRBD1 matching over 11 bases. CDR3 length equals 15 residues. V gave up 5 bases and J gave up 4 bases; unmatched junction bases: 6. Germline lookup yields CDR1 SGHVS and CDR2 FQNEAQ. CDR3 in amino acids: CASSRPGQGVYGYTF. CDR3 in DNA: TGTGCCAGCAGCCGACCGGGACAGGGGGTCTATGGCTACACCTTC.

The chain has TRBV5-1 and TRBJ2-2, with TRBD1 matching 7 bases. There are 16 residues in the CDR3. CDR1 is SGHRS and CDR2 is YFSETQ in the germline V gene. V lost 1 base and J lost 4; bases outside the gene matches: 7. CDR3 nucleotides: TGCGCCAGCAGCTTGCTACGGACAGGCCGCACCGGGGAGCTGTTTTTT. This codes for CASSLLRTGRTGELFF.

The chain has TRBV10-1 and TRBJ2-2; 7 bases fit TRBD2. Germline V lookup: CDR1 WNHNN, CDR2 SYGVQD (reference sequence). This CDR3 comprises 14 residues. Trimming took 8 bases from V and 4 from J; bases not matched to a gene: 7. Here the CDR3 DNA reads TGCGCCAGCGGGAGGGGTACAGGCACCGGGGAGCTGTTTTTT. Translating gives CASGRGTGTGELFF.

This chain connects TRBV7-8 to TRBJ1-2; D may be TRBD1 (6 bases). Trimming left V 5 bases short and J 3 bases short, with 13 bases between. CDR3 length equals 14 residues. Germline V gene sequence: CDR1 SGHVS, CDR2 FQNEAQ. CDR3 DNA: TGTGCCAGCAGCCCAGGGGACGGGTACTATGGCTACACCTTC. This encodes CASSPGDGYYGYTF.

The CDR3 nucleotides are TGTGCCAGCAGCCCTCTGTCGGGAGGGGGCTACGAGCAGTACTTC. This translates into CASSPLSGGGYEQYF. This chain uses TRBV9 with TRBJ2-7, with 8 positions matching TRBD2. V shed 4 bases, J shed 3 bases, and the junction held 9 bases outside the gene matches. The CDR3 sequence is 15 residues long. The V gene's germline CDR1 is SGDLS and CDR2 YYNGEE.

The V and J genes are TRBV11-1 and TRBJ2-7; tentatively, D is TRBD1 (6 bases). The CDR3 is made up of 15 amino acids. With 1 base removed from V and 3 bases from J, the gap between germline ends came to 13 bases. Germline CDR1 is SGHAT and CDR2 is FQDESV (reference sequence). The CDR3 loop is CASSLGEQGVYEQYF. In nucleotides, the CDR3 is TGTGCCAGCAGCTTAGGGGAACAGGGTGTCTACGAGCAGTACTTC.

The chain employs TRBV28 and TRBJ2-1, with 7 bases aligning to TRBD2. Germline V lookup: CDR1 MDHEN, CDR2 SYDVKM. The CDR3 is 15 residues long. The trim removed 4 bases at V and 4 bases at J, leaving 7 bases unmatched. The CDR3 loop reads CASSSGTTRYNEQFF. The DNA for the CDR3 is TGTGCCAGCAGTTCTGGGACTACGCGATACAATGAGCAGTTCTTC.

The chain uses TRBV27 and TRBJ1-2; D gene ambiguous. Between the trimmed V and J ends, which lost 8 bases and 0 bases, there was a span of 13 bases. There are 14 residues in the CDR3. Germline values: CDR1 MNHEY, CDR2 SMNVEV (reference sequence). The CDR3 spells CASRGQVPNYGYTF. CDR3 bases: TGTGCCAGCCGCGGGCAGGTCCCTAACTATGGCTACACCTTC.